This T cell receptor beta chain was identified during a study of cytotoxic CD8 clonotypes in ibrutinib-treated CLL. Study context: The patient breakdown showed 11 relapsed/refractory and approximately 15 treatment-naive cases, with 17 to 18 IGHV unmutated. The sample average was approximately 280,000 productive templates and approximately 94,000 productive rearrangements. Study-wide results and limits: Public clonotypes proved infrequent, and on treatment they shrank or remained steady.

Genomic DNA for TCR beta libraries, around 2.1 micrograms, came from cryopreserved PBMCs. Some clones are missing from TCRdb's copy, which holds only in-frame ones; the method was immunoSEQ multiplex PCR. This sample has about 300,000 clones; 67% occur once, and the top ten carry 5% to 6.5%. This CDR3 is 14 amino acids long. The germline CDR1 and CDR2 sequences are SGHTA and FQGNSA. Unmatched junction bases numbered 6, after V lost 5 bases and J lost 7 bases. As for this clone: The antigen is unknown.

The receptor was derived from a human donor with chronic lymphocytic leukemia. The chain couples TRBV7-2 to TRBJ2-1; TRBD2 agrees at 9 bases. Source: PBMCs, taken after 36 months of ibrutinib treatment. The CDR3 protein is CASSPLGLANEQFF. The CDR3 nucleotides are TGTGCCAGCAGCCCGTTAGGACTAGCGAATGAGCAGTTCTTC.